The TCR beta chain under discussion was sequenced for a study of OX40 agonist ivuxolimab in advanced cancers. Overall study findings and caveats: Patients with a partial response at 0.1-3.0 mg/kg had among the lowest clonal expansion.

Assay used: immunoSEQ multiplex PCR; TCRdb lists only in-frame clones, some missing. Among under 65,000 clones, about 80% were seen once, and the ten largest hold around 2.1%. The CDR3 is 15 amino acids. Germline assignment: CDR1 SGHNT and CDR2 YENEEA. The V gene lost 2 bases and the J gene lost 3 bases, with 14 bases spanning the gap. Comment on this clone: Its antigen is not identified.

This clonotype was sampled from an adult with an advanced solid tumor such as melanoma, head and neck, liver or kidney cancer. The sequenced sample was CD4+ or CD8+ T cells sorted from blood, obtained in a trial of the OX40 agonist ivuxolimab. The J gene is TRBJ2-7, the V gene TRBV11-3, with a tentative D call TRBD2 (6 bases). CDR3 in amino acids: CASSLYGSLIYEQYF. The DNA of the CDR3 is TGTGCCAGCAGCTTATACGGGAGTTTAATCTACGAGCAGTACTTC.